Listed here are 31 T cell receptor beta chains from one sample, sequenced in a study of regulatory T cells in long-lasting Graves disease. For TCR beta, libraries came from iRepertoire HTBI primers and Arm-PCR of CDR3 regions. Each CDR3 protein gets one entry after TCRdb re-called the multiplex PCR reads with MiXCR. The sample consists of a few hundred thousand distinct CDR3 sequences, roughly a sixth of them appearing once. Time point noted: newly diagnosed GD, antithyroid drugs for less than 3 months. PBMCs provided the RNA from which the TCR library was made. These data are also associated with another study on T cells in Graves' hyperthyroidism and ophthalmopathy.

The specimen comprised peripheral blood mononuclear cells (PBMCs), sampled at new diagnosis, from a patient treated with antithyroid drugs. Receptor source: a man aged 35 to 55 with Graves disease.

This clonotype has ten or more counts. The V call is TRBV20-1, the J call TRBJ2-3; a weak D match, TRBD1 (5 bases). This CDR3 has 14 amino acids. Trimming removed 3 bases at V and 0 bases at J, with 10 bases between. The germline CDR1 and CDR2 sequences are DFQATT and SNEGSKA (reference sequence). The CDR3 is CSASWQGSTDTQYF. The CDR3, as DNA: TGCAGTGCTAGCTGGCAGGGAAGCACAGATACGCAGTATTTT.

V is TRBV11-1 and J is TRBJ1-5; maybe TRBD1 (6 bases). Trimming left V 2 bases short and J 5 bases short, with 13 bases between. The CDR3 has 15 residues. The germline V gene encodes CDR1 SGHAT and CDR2 FQDESV (reference sequence). CDR3 loop: CASSLKDRSHQPQHF. CDR3 in DNA: TGTGCCAGCAGCTTAAAAGACAGGAGTCATCAGCCCCAGCATTTT.

This clonotype showed up just a few times. The junction departs from germline at one end; a sequencing error may be responsible. The chain employs TRBV5-1 and TRBJ2-7; 10 bases fit TRBD1. Germline CDR1 and CDR2: SGHRS and YFSETQ. The CDR3 totals 15 residues. The DNA for the CDR3 is TGCGCCAGCACTCCGGGGACAGGGGCCGTTGAACCCCTGTGCTTC. Protein sequence: CASTPGTGAVEPLCF.

This clonotype was seen many times. This chain connects TRBV30 to TRBJ2-7, with TRBD1 matching 10 bases. V was clipped by 2 bases and J by 3 bases; unmatched bases: 1. This CDR3 has 13 residues. The germline gives CDR1 GTSNPN, CDR2 SVGIG (reference sequence). The CDR3 sequence is CAWSRDRGYEQYF. The CDR3 coding sequence is TGTGCCTGGAGTCGGGACAGGGGCTACGAGCAGTACTTC.

This clonotype showed up many times. This chain uses TRBV27 with TRBJ1-2; the D gene is possibly TRBD1 (5 bases). Trimming pared 4 bases from V and 4 bases from J, leaving 16 bases between. Per the germline V gene, CDR1 is MNHEY and CDR2 is SMNVEV (reference sequence). This CDR3 is built from 15 residues. The CDR3 sequence is CASSSVKTTGYGYTF. The CDR3 DNA is TGTGCCAGCAGTTCTGTTAAGACAACAGGCTATGGCTACACCTTC.

This clonotype has a count of ten or more. The chain recombines TRBV20-1 with TRBJ1-1; D may be TRBD1 (6 bases). The V gene's germline CDR1 is DFQATT and CDR2 SNEGSKA (reference sequence). The CDR3 is made up of 12 amino acids. V was cut by 4 bases and J by 4 bases, with 10 bases left in between. DNA for the CDR3: TGCAGTGCTAATGAGGGGGTCACTGAAGCTTTCTTT. It is translated as CSANEGVTEAFF.

This clonotype has at least ten counts. V gene TRBV6-1 combines with J gene TRBJ2-6, with 9 bases lining up with TRBD1. Germline-derived CDR1 and CDR2 are MNHNS and SASEGT. Trimming removed 2 bases from V and 2 bases from J; junction bases left unmatched: 7. The CDR3 length is 18 residues. CDR3: CASSEFGQGMAGANVLTF. The CDR3 DNA reads TGTGCCAGCAGTGAATTCGGACAGGGGATGGCTGGGGCCAACGTCCTGACTTTC.

This clonotype was seen a handful of times. A much larger clonotype is one base distant, so this may be a read error. For the CDR3, the DNA is TGCAGTGCTAGACCCAGGGCCAACACTGAAGCTTTCTTT. Translating it yields CSARPRANTEAFF. This rearrangement joins TRBV20-1 to TRBJ1-1; tentatively, D is TRBD1 (5 bases). The CDR3 length is 13 residues. Germline assignment: CDR1 DFQATT and CDR2 SNEGSKA (reference sequence). V shed 2 bases and J shed 2 bases, with 9 bases lying between them.

This clonotype was observed many times. The rearrangement uses TRBV7-6 and TRBJ2-3, with TRBD2 matching over 13 bases. Unmatched junction bases numbered 3, after V lost 4 bases and J lost 2 bases. The V gene's germline CDR1 is SGHVS and CDR2 FNYEAQ. CDR3 length: 16 residues. CDR3 bases: TGTGCCAGCAGCTCCACTAGCGGGGGGGTCACAGATACGCAGTATTTT. Translation gives CASSSTSGGVTDTQYF.

The chain combines TRBV10-3 with TRBJ1-2, with 9 nucleotides matching TRBD1. This CDR3 comprises 13 residues. Germline CDR1 is ENHRY and CDR2 is SYGVKD. The ends lost 7 bases at V and 5 bases at J; junction bases unmatched: 5. The CDR3 here is CAITGDRAYGYTF. In DNA, the CDR3 is TGTGCCATCACCGGGGACAGGGCTTATGGCTACACCTTC.

The chain carries TRBV18 and TRBJ1-1, with 7 bases that match TRBD1. The CDR3 is made up of 16 amino acids. Germline CDR1 is KGHSH and CDR2 is LQKENI. Unmatched junction bases numbered 6, after V lost 1 base and J lost 1 base. The DNA for the CDR3 is TGTGCCAGCTCACCACGGGCCGGGACAGCGAACACTGAAGCTTTCTTT. Its translation: CASSPRAGTANTEAFF. The whole variable domain, filled in from reference TRBV18 and TRBJ1-1, reads NAGVMQNPRHLVRRRGQEARLRCSPMKGHSHVYWYRQLPEEGLKFMVYLQKENIIDESGMPKERFSAEFPKEGPSILRIQQVVRGDSAAYFCASSPRAGTANTEAFFGQGTRLTVV.

This chain joins TRBV29-1 and TRBJ1-1, with a weak D call TRBD1 (5 bases). The CDR3 sequence is 12 residues long. Germline assignment: CDR1 SQVTM and CDR2 ANQGSEA. CDR3: CGGGGWNTEAFF. CDR3 bases: TGCGGTGGGGGGGGGTGGAACACTGAAGCTTTCTTT.

This clonotype has more than one count but fewer than ten. Because the CDR3 is missing its conserved closing phenylalanine or tryptophan, this is likely a read error. The chain recombines TRBV6-1 with TRBJ2-7, with D perhaps TRBD1 (7 bases). V shed 2 bases and J shed 5 bases, with 19 bases lying between them. CDR3 length: 16 amino acids. Germline V gene data show CDR1 as MNHNS and CDR2 as SASEGT. The DNA for the CDR3 is TGTGCCAGCAGTGAATCTGGCTCAGGGGGGTGGAACGAGCAGTACCTC. Encoded protein: CASSESGSGGWNEQYL.

The V and J genes are TRBV4-3 and TRBJ2-5, with 11 bases lining up with TRBD2. In germline, CDR1 is LGHNA, CDR2 YSLEER. After removal of 4 bases from V and 1 base from J, the junction contained 8 bases not matched to a gene. There are 17 residues in the CDR3. The CDR3 loop is CASSPRLGLAGQETQYF. CDR3 DNA: TGCGCCAGCAGCCCCCGACTCGGACTAGCGGGCCAAGAGACCCAGTACTTC.

This clonotype was picked up many times. The chain combines TRBV15 with TRBJ1-4; TRBD1 agrees at 9 bases. The V and J ends lost 6 bases and 8 bases, in that order; junction bases with no gene match: 19. CDR3 length: 18 amino acids. Germline V lookup: CDR1 LNHNV, CDR2 YYDKDF (reference sequence). CDR3 amino acids: CATRSGGTGPLLGEKLFF. The CDR3 DNA sequence: TGTGCCACCAGGTCCGGAGGGACAGGGCCGCTTCTAGGAGAAAAACTGTTTTTT. The whole variable domain, remainder taken from reference TRBV15 and TRBJ1-4, is DAMVIQNPRYQVTQFGKPVTLSCSQTLNHNVMYWYQQKSSQAPKLLFHYYDKDFNNEADTPDNFQSRRPNTSFCFLDIRSPGLGDTAMYLCATRSGGTGPLLGEKLFFGSGTQLSVL.

This clonotype appeared many times. The chain recombines TRBV12-3 or TRBV12-4 with TRBJ1-6; TRBD1 matches at 9 bases. This CDR3 contains 14 residues. The V and J ends lost 2 bases and 7 bases, in that order; junction bases with no gene match: 0. CDR3 coding DNA: TGTGCCAGCAGTTTAACAGGGGGCAATTCACCCCTCCACTTT. Its translation is CASSLTGGNSPLHF.

The chain employs TRBV20-1 and TRBJ1-5; 10 bases agree with TRBD1. This CDR3 comprises 15 residues. Germline CDR1 and CDR2: DFQATT and SNEGSKA (reference sequence). V lost 4 bases to trimming and J lost 7 bases; unmatched junction nucleotides: 10. CDR3 sequence: CSATASTGGDQPQHF. The CDR3 nucleotides read TGCAGTGCTACGGCCTCGACAGGGGGCGACCAGCCCCAGCATTTT.

This clonotype was seen many times. This chain joins TRBV12-5 and TRBJ1-2; D might be TRBD1 (6 bases). CDR1 LGHNT and CDR2 FRNRAP come from the germline V gene. Between the trimmed V and J ends, which lost 5 bases and 2 bases, there was a span of 12 bases. CDR3 size: 14 residues. This CDR3 is CASGPGQINYGYTF. CDR3 DNA: TGTGCTAGTGGTCCCGGACAGATCAACTATGGCTACACCTTC.

The rearrangement uses TRBV29-1 and TRBJ1-5; D unresolved. Germline values: CDR1 SQVTM, CDR2 ANQGSEA. Trimming left V 4 bases short and J 6 bases short, with 10 bases between. The CDR3 spans 12 residues. The CDR3 coding sequence is TGCAGCGTTGGGGAGGGTGGTCAGCCCCAGCATTTT. Amino acids: CSVGEGGQPQHF.

At least ten counts were recorded for this clonotype. The gene calls are TRBV18 and TRBJ2-5, with D unclear. V was pared by 2 bases and J by 4 bases, with 8 bases between. The CDR3 loop spans 13 amino acids. From germline, CDR1 is KGHSH and CDR2 LQKENI. CDR3 amino acids: CASSPFSTETQYF. The CDR3 region has the DNA TGTGCCAGCTCACCATTCTCTACAGAGACCCAGTACTTC.

The rearrangement links TRBV9 to TRBJ2-1; unclear D gene. Trimming removed 0 bases at V and 5 bases at J, with 12 bases between. The CDR3 consists of 15 residues. The germline V gene encodes CDR1 SGDLS and CDR2 YYNGEE. In nucleotides, the CDR3 is TGTGCCAGCAGCGTAGAGTCCACCGCGCACAATGAGCAGTTCTTC. Amino acids: CASSVESTAHNEQFF.

This clonotype appeared many times. The V and J genes are TRBV5-1 and TRBJ1-4; tentatively, D is TRBD1 (5 bases). Germline values: CDR1 SGHRS, CDR2 YFSETQ. The V end lost 4 bases, the J end lost 8 bases, and 18 bases lay between the germline ends. The CDR3 is made up of 15 amino acids. CDR3 DNA: TGCGCCAGCAGCGCAACCGGGACGCCAGGGGAAAAACTGTTTTTT. Translating it yields CASSATGTPGEKLFF.

The J gene is TRBJ2-5, the V gene TRBV28; TRBD1 agrees at 8 bases. This CDR3 spans 16 amino acids. CDR1 is MDHEN and CDR2 is SYDVKM in the germline V gene. J was trimmed by 3 bases and V by 3 bases; bases with no gene match: 9. CDR3 in DNA: TGTGCCAGCAGTTTCCTACCCGGGACAGGCGAAGAGACCCAGTACTTC. Its protein is CASSFLPGTGEETQYF.

The V and J genes are TRBV10-1 and TRBJ2-2; possibly TRBD2 for D (7 bases). CDR3 length: 14 amino acids. V was pared by 2 bases and J by 4 bases, with 8 bases between. Germline CDR1 is WNHNN and CDR2 is SYGVQD (reference sequence). The CDR3 bases are TGCGCCAGCAGTGAGGGGGGGGCCACCGGGGAGCTGTTTTTT. This encodes CASSEGGATGELFF.

This clonotype was seen repeatedly, ten times or more. The chain combines TRBV2 with TRBJ2-3; D is ambiguous. Between the trimmed V and J ends, which lost 6 bases and 0 bases, there was a span of 7 bases. This CDR3 has 13 residues. Germline V gives CDR1 SNHLY, CDR2 FYNNEI. Here the CDR3 reads CASSPDSTDTQYF. CDR3 DNA sequence: TGTGCCAGCAGCCCCGACAGCACAGATACGCAGTATTTT.

To note about this clonotype: This may come from a read error, since a much larger clone is one base off. The chain has TRBV24-1 and TRBJ2-1, with no clear D. The CDR3 has 16 residues. Per the germline V gene, CDR1 is KGHDR and CDR2 is SFDVKD. CDR3 sequence: CATSDLRSAAQETRYF. The CDR3 DNA sequence: TGTGCCACCAGTGATTTGCGGTCGGCGGCTCAAGAGACCCGGTACTTC.

The sample holds many counts of this clonotype. The rearrangement uses TRBV5-1 and TRBJ1-5, with no clear D. The CDR3 extends over 14 amino acids. V was trimmed by 4 bases and J by 3 bases, leaving 11 bases between them. The germline CDR1 and CDR2 sequences are SGHRS and YFSETQ. The CDR3 is CASSIGESNQPQHF. Written as DNA, the CDR3 is TGCGCCAGCAGCATTGGGGAATCCAATCAGCCCCAGCATTTT.

There are a few counts of this clonotype. V usage is TRBV4-3 and J usage is TRBJ1-1; D is perhaps TRBD1 (5 bases). V dropped 3 bases and J dropped 4 bases, with 15 bases sitting between them. Germline values: CDR1 LGHNA, CDR2 YSLEER. This CDR3 comprises 15 residues. The CDR3 DNA reads as TGCGCCAGCAGCCATTTCGGTGACAGAGGCACTGAAGCTTTCTTT. This gives the protein CASSHFGDRGTEAFF.

This clonotype was detected many times. The CDR3 is CAWSFSAQPQHF. CDR3 nucleotide sequence: TGTGCCTGGAGTTTCTCTGCGCAGCCCCAGCATTTT. The gene calls are TRBV30 and TRBJ1-5, with unresolved D. Germline loops: CDR1 GTSNPN, CDR2 SVGIG (reference sequence). Trimming removed 2 bases at V and 7 bases at J, with 9 bases between. CDR3 length: 12 residues.

The chain carries TRBV9 and TRBJ2-7; the D is unclear. V dropped 3 bases and J dropped 4 bases, with 11 bases sitting between them. Per germline, CDR1 SGDLS and CDR2 YYNGEE. CDR3 length: 13 residues. As DNA, the CDR3 is TGTGCCAGCAGCGCACTCCCAGAGTACGAGCAGTACTTC. Translating gives CASSALPEYEQYF. Full variable domain (rest looked up from reference TRBV9 and TRBJ2-7): DSGVTQTPKHLITATGQRVTLRCSPRSGDLSVYWYQQSLDQGLQFLIQYYNGEERAKGNILERFSAQQFPDLHSELNLSSLELGDSALYFCASSALPEYEQYFGPGTRLTVT.

In this sample, this clonotype turned up a few times. This chain connects TRBV15 to TRBJ1-1; no clear D gene. The V end lost 0 bases, the J end lost 8 bases, and 4 bases lay between the germline ends. Germline values: CDR1 LNHNV, CDR2 YYDKDF (reference sequence). CDR3 length: 11 amino acids. Written as DNA, the CDR3 is TGTGCCACCAGCAGAGACTCCGAAGCTTTCTTT. This gives the protein CATSRDSEAFF.